These 18 T cell receptor beta chains share one sample of origin, sequenced in a study of T cell clonality in common variable immunodeficiency. The table came from immunoSEQ multiplex PCR; TCRdb's copy has only in-frame clones and leaves some out. The data show 45,000 to 65,000 clones, with none appearing a single time. The material sequenced was peripheral blood mononuclear cells. All receptors come from a person between 18 and 75 years old in good health.

The CDR3 DNA, read in part, is TGTGCCAGCAGCATTGCAGGGGGGAGCACTGAA. Protein sequence: CASSIAGGSTE. The whole CDR3 protein reads CASSIAGGSTEAFF. The chain has TRBV7-9 and TRBJ1-1, with 7 bases aligning to TRBD1. Coverage ceases 3 residues before the CDR3 finishes, and the germline J gene fills in the end. The germline gives CDR1 SEHNR, CDR2 FQNEAQ (reference sequence). The ends lost 5 bases at V and 4 bases at J; junction bases unmatched: 7. The CDR3 sequence is 14 residues long.

This clone has at least ten counts. The CDR3 end lies 3 residues beyond the end of the read and is filled in from the germline J gene. J is TRBJ2-1 and V is TRBV7-3; 7 positions match TRBD2. CDR1 and CDR2 from the germline V gene are SGHTA and FQGTGA. This CDR3 has 15 amino acids. After removal of 0 bases from V and 7 bases from J, the junction contained 6 bases not matched to a gene. The DNA read from the CDR3 is TGTGCCAGCAGCTTAACTAGCGGGCTCTCAAATGAG. The encoded protein is CASSLTSGLSNE. The complete CDR3 sequence is CASSLTSGLSNEQFF.

This clone occurred many times. The sequence runs out 3 residues before the end of the CDR3; the remainder is reconstructed from the germline J gene. The gene calls are TRBV30 and TRBJ1-5; the D gene is possibly TRBD1 (6 bases). Per germline, CDR1 GTSNPN and CDR2 SVGIG (reference sequence). V was clipped by 1 base and J by 0 bases, with 16 bases between them. The CDR3 covers 17 residues. The sequenced CDR3 bases are TGTGCCTGGAGTGAAACACAGGGCCGGGATAGCAATCAGCCC. The encoded protein is CAWSETQGRDSNQP. The CDR3 in its entirety is CAWSETQGRDSNQPQHF.

Ten or more counts support this clone. The read falls 3 residues short of the CDR3 end, and the missing part is taken from the germline J gene. The chain is built from TRBV5-6 and TRBJ1-5; TRBD1 agrees at 9 bases. Germline trimming cut 3 bases from V and 2 bases from J; bases unmatched to any gene: 0. The V gene's germline CDR1 is SGHDT and CDR2 YYEEEE. The CDR3 extends over 14 amino acids. The part of the CDR3 DNA that was read is TGTGCCAGCAGCTGGACAGGGGGCAATCAGCCC. The encoded protein is CASSWTGGNQP. The full CDR3 reads CASSWTGGNQPQHF.

This clone has at least ten counts. The CDR3 is cut off 3 residues early in the read; its end comes from the germline J gene. This chain joins TRBV30 and TRBJ1-4; the D gene is possibly TRBD1 (5 bases). Deletions cut 1 base from V and 4 bases from J, with 22 bases between. Germline V gene sequence: CDR1 GTSNPN, CDR2 SVGIG (reference sequence). The CDR3 runs to 18 residues. The CDR3 sequence is CAWSARYLTGVINEKLFF. The covered CDR3 bases are TGTGCCTGGAGTGCCCGTTATCTTACAGGAGTTATTAATGAAAAA. Combining the CDR3 with reference TRBV30 and TRBJ1-4 gives the whole variable domain SQTIHQWPATLVQPVGSPLSLECTVEGTSNPNLYWYRQAAGRGLQLLFYSVGIGQISSEVPQNLSASRPQDRQFILSSKKLLLSDSGFYLCAWSARYLTGVINEKLFFGSGTQLSVL.

This clone has at least ten counts. The read ends 3 residues before the CDR3 terminus; that terminus is restored from the germline J gene. The gene calls are TRBV30 and TRBJ1-4; a possible D gene is TRBD1 (5 bases). Germline lookup yields CDR1 GTSNPN and CDR2 SVGIG (reference sequence). The CDR3 covers 13 residues. The V and J ends lost 3 bases and 9 bases respectively, with 14 bases between them. Here the CDR3 reads CAWSPGSSQKLFF. CDR3 DNA (partial): TGTGCCTGGAGCCCAGGGTCCTCACAAAAA.

This clone was counted ten times or more. Read data end 3 residues before the CDR3 end; the end is taken from the germline J gene. The J gene is TRBJ1-2, the V gene TRBV6-1, with a weak D call TRBD1 (5 bases). Germline CDR1 and CDR2: MNHNS and SASEGT. Trimming removed 3 bases at V and 7 bases at J, with 12 bases between. The CDR3 has 13 residues. CDR3 amino acids: CASSEPPGGGYTF. Partial CDR3 DNA: TGTGCCAGCAGTGAGCCGCCGGGGGGTGGC.

There are many counts of this clone. CDR3 bases read: TGCGCCAGCAGCCTGATGGTCGACAGTTCTGGGACTGAA. This sequence encodes CASSLMVDSSGTE. The entire CDR3 reads CASSLMVDSSGTEAFF. V and J are TRBV5-1 and TRBJ1-1; perhaps TRBD1 as D (5 bases). The CDR3 is cut off 3 residues early in the read; its end comes from the germline J gene. From germline, CDR1 is SGHRS and CDR2 YFSETQ. The length of the CDR3 is 16 residues. With 4 bases removed from V and 5 bases from J, the gap between germline ends came to 21 bases.

The table lists this clone with many counts. The read terminates 3 residues ahead of where the CDR3 ends, so the germline J gene completes it. The rearrangement joins TRBV18 to TRBJ2-1, with 11 bases identical to TRBD2. This CDR3 contains 15 residues. CDR1 is KGHSH, CDR2 LQKENI, per germline. V dropped 4 bases and J dropped 7; count of bases not matched to a gene: 6. CDR3 sequence: CASSLAGGPGNEQFF. The part of the CDR3 DNA that was read is TGTGCCAGCTCACTAGCGGGAGGGCCCGGTAATGAG.

This clone was seen repeatedly, ten times or more. The read finishes 3 residues shy of the CDR3 end, and the germline J gene is used to complete it. The chain carries TRBV5-1 and TRBJ1-5, with a possible D match to TRBD1 (6 bases). CDR1 SGHRS and CDR2 YFSETQ come from the germline V gene. The CDR3 is made up of 15 amino acids. Trimming removed 1 base at V and 1 base at J, with 9 bases between. Here the CDR3 reads CASSLSGQSNQPQHF. The CDR3 DNA, read in part, is TGCGCCAGCAGCTTGTCCGGACAGAGCAATCAGCCC.

This clone came up many times. The read finishes 3 residues shy of the CDR3 end, and the germline J gene is used to complete it. The V and J genes are TRBV4-2 and TRBJ2-5; 7 positions agree with TRBD2. The CDR3 covers 15 residues. Germline values: CDR1 LGHNA, CDR2 YNFKEQ. The trim removed 4 bases at V and 5 bases at J, leaving 10 bases unmatched. The CDR3 is CASSPQRGTAETQYF. Incomplete CDR3 DNA: TGTGCCAGCAGCCCCCAGCGGGGAACGGCTGAGACC.

At least ten counts were recorded for this clone. The read gets to within 3 residues of the CDR3 end, and the germline J gene fills in the rest. The J gene is TRBJ2-3, the V gene TRBV5-1, with D tentatively TRBD1 (5 bases). Trimming pared 5 bases from V and 1 base from J, leaving 11 bases between. Germline V lookup: CDR1 SGHRS, CDR2 YFSETQ. The CDR3 has 14 residues. CDR3 region: CASRVRGRTDTQYF. The CDR3 DNA, read in part, is TGCGCCAGCAGAGTAAGGGGCCGCACAGATACG. Variable domain in full (rest from reference TRBV5-1 and TRBJ2-3): KAGVTQTPRYLIKTRGQQVTLSCSPISGHRSVSWYQQTPGQGLQFLFEYFSETQRNKGNFPGRFSGRQFSNSRSEMNVSTLELGDSALYLCASRVRGRTDTQYFGPGTRLTVL.

This clone was recorded at least ten times. The chain's CDR3 is CSARTSNTQETQYF. Incomplete CDR3 DNA: TGCAGTGCTAGGACTAGTAATACTCAAGAGACG. The chain combines TRBV20-1 with TRBJ2-3; the D gene is possibly TRBD2 (6 bases). The read ends 3 residues early relative to the CDR3; the germline J gene fills the gap. CDR3 length: 14 residues. Germline loops: CDR1 DFQATT, CDR2 SNEGSKA (reference sequence).

In its sample, this clone was seen a few times. The read finishes 3 residues shy of the CDR3 end, and the germline J gene is used to complete it. The genes are TRBV5-6 and TRBJ1-5; D unresolved. Germline-derived CDR1 and CDR2 are SGHDT and YYEEEE. Trimming removed 6 bases from V and 6 bases from J, with 19 bases in between. The CDR3 extends over 15 amino acids. The CDR3 reads CASTSGPGGGQPQHF. The CDR3 DNA, read in part, is TGTGCCAGCACCAGCGGCCCCGGAGGTGGTCAGCCC.

The CDR3 bases that were read are TGCAGTGCTAGAGATAGTCGACAGGGTTCAGATACG. Translation gives CSARDSRQGSDT. The whole CDR3 sequence is CSARDSRQGSDTQYF. This chain connects TRBV20-1 to TRBJ2-3, with TRBD1 matching over 7 bases. The read stops 3 residues short of the end of the CDR3; the missing end is completed from the germline J gene. Germline assignment: CDR1 DFQATT and CDR2 SNEGSKA (reference sequence). This CDR3 is 15 amino acids long. The junction had 7 bases not matched to a gene; V was cut back by 0 bases and J by 4 bases.

This clone was seen a handful of times. The CDR3 end is not reached by the read, which stops 3 residues before it; the germline J gene fills it in. This chain uses TRBV2 with TRBJ1-1; weak D call: TRBD1 (6 bases). V lost 1 base and J 3 bases, leaving 18 bases between the germline ends. The CDR3 sequence is 17 residues long. The germline V gene encodes CDR1 SNHLY and CDR2 FYNNEI. The CDR3 DNA, read in part, is TGTGCCAGCAGTGAAGGGGGGCGGGGGGCGCGGGACACTGAA. This codes for CASSEGGRGARDTE. The CDR3 as a whole reads CASSEGGRGARDTEAFF.

This clone has a handful of counts. The CDR3 end falls 3 residues outside the read, so it is completed with the germline J gene. V is TRBV30 and J is TRBJ2-3; D call uncertain. Germline CDR1 and CDR2: GTSNPN and SVGIG (reference sequence). This CDR3 contains 14 residues. CDR3 bases read: TGTGCCTGGAGTGTACAATCTATCCAAGGGACG. It specifies CAWSVQSIQGT. The entire CDR3 protein reads CAWSVQSIQGTQYF.

A remark on this clone: The CDR3 goes on 3 residues after the read ends, and that part is filled in from the germline J gene. The chain is built from TRBV30 and TRBJ1-4; 12 bases map to TRBD1. J lost 2 bases, V lost 3 bases, and 10 bases had no gene match. From germline, CDR1 is GTSNPN and CDR2 SVGIG (reference sequence). The CDR3 extends over 18 amino acids. The DNA read from the CDR3 is TGTGCCTGGAGCTTCCTCCCGGGACAGGGGGCGACTAATGAAAAA. This gives the protein CAWSFLPGQGATNEK. The entire CDR3 protein is CAWSFLPGQGATNEKLFF.